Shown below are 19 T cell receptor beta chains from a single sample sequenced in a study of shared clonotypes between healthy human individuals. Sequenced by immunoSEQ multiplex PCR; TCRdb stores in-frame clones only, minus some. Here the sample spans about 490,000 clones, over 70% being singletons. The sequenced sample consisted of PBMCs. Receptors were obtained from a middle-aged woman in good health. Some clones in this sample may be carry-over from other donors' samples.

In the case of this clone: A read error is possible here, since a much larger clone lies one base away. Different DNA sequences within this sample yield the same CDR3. The CDR3 DNA is TGTGCCAGCAGTCCGGCCGGTACTAGGGGCTACAATGAGCAGTTCTTC. This encodes CASSPAGTRGYNEQFF. The V and J genes are TRBV25-1 and TRBJ2-1; D could derive from TRBD1 or TRBD2 (5 bases each). Germline V gene lookup returns CDR1 MGHDK and CDR2 SYGVNS. The length of the CDR3 is 16 residues. Trimming stripped 5 bases from V and 3 bases from J, with 17 bases between.

DNA of the CDR3: TGTGCCAGCAGTGACTCGGTTGGGGACTACAATGAGCAGTTCTTC. Encoded protein: CASSDSVGDYNEQFF. This chain joins TRBV6-4 and TRBJ2-1, with no clear D. This CDR3 has 15 amino acids. V lost 0 bases and J lost 3, with 9 bases in between. Germline CDR1 reads MRHNA; CDR2 reads SNTAGT.

The CDR3 is CASSTGTSASTDTQYF. Written as DNA, the CDR3 is TGCGCCAGCAGCACCGGGACTAGCGCAAGCACAGATACGCAGTATTTT. The J gene is TRBJ2-3, the V gene TRBV5-1, with 10 bases aligning to TRBD2. The CDR3 has 16 amino acids. V was clipped by 4 bases and J by 0 bases; unmatched bases: 5. Germline CDR1 and CDR2: SGHRS and YFSETQ.

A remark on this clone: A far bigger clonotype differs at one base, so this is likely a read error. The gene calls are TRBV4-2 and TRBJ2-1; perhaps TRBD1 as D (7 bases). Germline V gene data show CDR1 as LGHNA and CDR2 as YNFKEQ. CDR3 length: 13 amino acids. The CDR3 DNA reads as TGTGCCAACAGCCTAGGGGGCGGGGATGAGCAGTTCTTC. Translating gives CANSLGGGDEQFF.

The DNA for the CDR3 is TGCGCCAGCAGCCGTGGGTTTCAGGTCGGGGAGCTGTTTTTT. Translated: CASSRGFQVGELFF. V is TRBV4-1 and J is TRBJ2-2, with unresolved D. Trimming took 4 bases from V and 7 from J, leaving 13 bases between them. The CDR3 runs to 14 residues. Germline V gives CDR1 MGHRA, CDR2 YSYEKL.

CDR3 nucleotides: TGTGCCAGCAACCTAGCGGGAGGTGGATACGAGCAGTACTTC. Translated, it gives CASNLAGGGYEQYF. V gene TRBV2 combines with J gene TRBJ2-7, with TRBD2 matching 11 bases. V shed 7 bases and J 4 bases; nucleotides not matched to a gene: 6. Germline V gene lookup returns CDR1 SNHLY and CDR2 FYNNEI. The CDR3 is 14 amino acids.

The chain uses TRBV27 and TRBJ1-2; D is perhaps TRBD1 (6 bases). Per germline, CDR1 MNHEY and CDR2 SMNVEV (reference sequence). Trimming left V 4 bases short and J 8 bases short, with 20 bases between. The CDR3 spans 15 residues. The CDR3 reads CASSWGNRVLAGYTF. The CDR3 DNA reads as TGTGCCAGCAGTTGGGGCAACAGGGTATTGGCCGGCTACACCTTC.

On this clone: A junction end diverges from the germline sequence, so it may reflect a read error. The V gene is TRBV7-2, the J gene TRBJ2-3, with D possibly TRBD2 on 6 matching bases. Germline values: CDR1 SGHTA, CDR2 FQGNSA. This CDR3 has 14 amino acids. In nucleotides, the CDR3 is TGTGCCAGCAGCGGGAGGAGCAGCACGGATACGCAGTATTTT. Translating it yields CASSGRSSTDTQYF. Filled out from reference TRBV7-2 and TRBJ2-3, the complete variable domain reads GAGVSQSPSNKVTEKGKDVELRCDPISGHTALYWYRQSLGQGLEFLIYFQGNSAPDKSGLPSDRFSAERTGGSVSTLTIQRTQQEDSAVYLCASSGRSSTDTQYFGPGTRLTVL.

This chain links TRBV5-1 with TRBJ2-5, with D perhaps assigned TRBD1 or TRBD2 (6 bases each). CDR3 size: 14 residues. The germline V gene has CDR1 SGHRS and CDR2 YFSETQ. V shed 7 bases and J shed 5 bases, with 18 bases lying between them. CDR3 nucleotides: TGCGCCAGCCGCTACAGGGAGGCTCGGGAGACCCAGTACTTC. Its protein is CASRYREARETQYF.

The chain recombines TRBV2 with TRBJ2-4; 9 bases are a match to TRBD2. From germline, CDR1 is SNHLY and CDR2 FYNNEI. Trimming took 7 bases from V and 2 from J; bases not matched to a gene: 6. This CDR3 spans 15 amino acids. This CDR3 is CASTAGGRTKNIQYF. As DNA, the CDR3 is TGTGCCAGCACCGCGGGAGGGAGGACCAAAAACATTCAGTACTTC.

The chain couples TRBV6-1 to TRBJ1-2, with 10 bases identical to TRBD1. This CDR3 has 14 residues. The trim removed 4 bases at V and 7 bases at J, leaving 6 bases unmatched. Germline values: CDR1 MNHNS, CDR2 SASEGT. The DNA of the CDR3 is TGTGCCAGCAGTGCCCTGACAGGGGGCTCTGGCTACACCTTC. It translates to CASSALTGGSGYTF.

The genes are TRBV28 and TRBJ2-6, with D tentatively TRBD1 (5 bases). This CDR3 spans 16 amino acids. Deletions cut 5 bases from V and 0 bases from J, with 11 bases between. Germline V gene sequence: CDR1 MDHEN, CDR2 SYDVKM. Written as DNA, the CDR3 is TGTGCCAGCAGTCCAGGGCCACCCTCTGGGGCCAACGTCCTGACTTTC. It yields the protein CASSPGPPSGANVLTF.

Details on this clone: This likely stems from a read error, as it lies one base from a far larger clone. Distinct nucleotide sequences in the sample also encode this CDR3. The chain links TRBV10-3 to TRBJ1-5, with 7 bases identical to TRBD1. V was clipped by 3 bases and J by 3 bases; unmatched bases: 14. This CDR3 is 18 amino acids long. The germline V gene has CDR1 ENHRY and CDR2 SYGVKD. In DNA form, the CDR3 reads TGTGCCATCAGTGATCGTGAAAGGACAGGACCCCTCAATCAGCCCCAGCATTTT. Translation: CAISDRERTGPLNQPQHF.

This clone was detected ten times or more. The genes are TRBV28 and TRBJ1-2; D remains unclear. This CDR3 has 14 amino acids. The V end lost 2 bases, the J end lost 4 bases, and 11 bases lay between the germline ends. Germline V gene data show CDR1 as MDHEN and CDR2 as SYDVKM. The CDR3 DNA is TGTGCCAGCAGTTTAGTTCCTCTAGGCTATGGCTACACCTTC. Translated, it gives CASSLVPLGYGYTF.

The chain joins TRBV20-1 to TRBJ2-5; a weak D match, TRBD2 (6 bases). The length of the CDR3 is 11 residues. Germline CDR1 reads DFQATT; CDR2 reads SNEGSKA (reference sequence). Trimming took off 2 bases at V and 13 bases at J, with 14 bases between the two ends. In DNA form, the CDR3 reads TGCAGTGCTAGAATTAGCGGAGTGACGTACTTC. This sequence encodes CSARISGVTYF.

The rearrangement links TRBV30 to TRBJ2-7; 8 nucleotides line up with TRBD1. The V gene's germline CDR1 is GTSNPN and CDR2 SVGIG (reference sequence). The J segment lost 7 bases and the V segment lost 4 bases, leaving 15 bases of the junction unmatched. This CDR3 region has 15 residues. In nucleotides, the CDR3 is TGTGCCTGGATGTTAGGCTCAGGGGGCGCGGGGGAGCAGTACTTC. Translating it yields CAWMLGSGGAGEQYF.

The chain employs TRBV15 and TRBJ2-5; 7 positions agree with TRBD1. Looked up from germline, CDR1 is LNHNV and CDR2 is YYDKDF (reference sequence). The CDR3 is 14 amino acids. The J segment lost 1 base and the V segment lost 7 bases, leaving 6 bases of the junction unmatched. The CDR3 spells CATKDRNVQETQYF. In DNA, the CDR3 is TGTGCCACCAAGGACAGGAACGTCCAAGAGACCCAGTACTTC.

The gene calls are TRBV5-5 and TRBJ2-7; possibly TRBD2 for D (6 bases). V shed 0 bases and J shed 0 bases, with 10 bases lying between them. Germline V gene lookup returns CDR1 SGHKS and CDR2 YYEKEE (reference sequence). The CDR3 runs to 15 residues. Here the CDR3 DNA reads TGTGCCAGCAGCTTGGAGGGACTGAGCTCCTACGAGCAGTACTTC. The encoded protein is CASSLEGLSSYEQYF.

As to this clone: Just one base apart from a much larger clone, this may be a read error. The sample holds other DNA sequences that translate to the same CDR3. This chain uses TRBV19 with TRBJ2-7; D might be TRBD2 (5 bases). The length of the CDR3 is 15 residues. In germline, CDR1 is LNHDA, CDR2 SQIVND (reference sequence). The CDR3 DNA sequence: TGTGCCAGTAGTGATGCCGGACTTGCCTCCTATGAGCAGTACTTC. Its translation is CASSDAGLASYEQYF.